The 20 T cell receptor beta chains presented below share a single source sample, sequenced in a study of glioma-infiltrating T cells after dendritic cell vaccination (TCRdb year 2016). The receptor library was made with the immunoSEQ multiplex PCR assay. Here the immuneACCESS table is served through TCRdb, limited to in-frame sequences with V and J called. Missing clones are a known gap in these copies; in checked studies unresolved V genes cover under half, and the rest lacks a known reason. This sample is represented by around 73,000 clones; about 80% of them were singletons. The ten largest clones add up to approximately 2.1% of the sample. Here the sequenced sample was blood, taken before dendritic cell vaccination. The receptors here all came from a human donor with glioblastoma.

This clone was observed a single time. The J gene is TRBJ1-6, the V gene TRBV7-9; 7 positions agree with TRBD1. V dropped 4 bases and J dropped 8; count of bases not matched to a gene: 5. CDR3 length: 14 amino acids. The germline CDR1 and CDR2 sequences are SEHNR and FQNEAQ (reference sequence). The chain's CDR3 is CASSSWGQHSPLHF. CDR3 nucleotides: TGTGCCAGCAGCTCCTGGGGACAGCATTCACCCCTCCACTTT. The variable domain in full, completed from reference TRBV7-9 and TRBJ1-6, reads DTGVSQNPRHKITKRGQNVTFRCDPISEHNRLYWYRQTLGQGPEFLTYFQNEAQLEKSRLLSDRFSAERPKGSFSTLEIQRTEQGDSAMYLCASSSWGQHSPLHFGNGTRLTVT.

The CDR3 nucleotides are TGTGCCAGCAGCCCTACCCTATTAGAGACCCAGTACTTC. Translated, it gives CASSPTLLETQYF. The V call is TRBV6-5, the J call TRBJ2-5, with D unresolved. The CDR3 has 13 residues. CDR1 is MNHEY, CDR2 SVGAGI, per germline. V lost 6 bases to trimming and J lost 4 bases, with 12 bases between them.

V usage is TRBV5-1 and J usage is TRBJ2-2, with 12 bases fitting TRBD2. This CDR3 is 17 amino acids long. V trimming: 1 base; J trimming: 3 bases; junction bases outside the gene matches: 4. The germline V gene encodes CDR1 SGHRS and CDR2 YFSETQ. Written as DNA, the CDR3 is TGCGCCAGCAGCTTGTCCCGACTAGCGGGAGACACCGGGGAGCTGTTTTTT. Translation: CASSLSRLAGDTGELFF.

The CDR3 region is CASSGEGLGTGELFF. In DNA form, the CDR3 reads TGTGCCAGCAGCGGGGAGGGCCTGGGCACCGGGGAGCTGTTTTTT. The chain employs TRBV2 and TRBJ2-2; 7 bases are shared with TRBD2. V was clipped by 6 bases and J by 4 bases; unmatched bases: 8. Germline lookup yields CDR1 SNHLY and CDR2 FYNNEI. CDR3 length: 15 amino acids.

The chain has TRBV4-1 and TRBJ1-1; TRBD1 is a possible D gene (5 bases). This CDR3 is 15 amino acids long. Trimming shortened V by 1 base and J by 4 bases, and 13 bases separated the two germline ends. CDR1 MGHRA and CDR2 YSYEKL come from the germline V gene. CDR3 sequence reads: CASSQGGRGITEAFF. CDR3 DNA: TGCGCCAGCAGCCAAGGAGGTAGGGGAATCACTGAAGCTTTCTTT.

This clone came up once. The J gene is TRBJ2-1, the V gene TRBV7-2; D perhaps matches TRBD2 (5 bases). The V gene's germline CDR1 is SGHTA and CDR2 FQGNSA. Trimming stripped 3 bases from V and 2 bases from J, with 14 bases between. This CDR3 has 16 amino acids. The CDR3 sequence is CASSFGRGLTYNEQFF. Written as DNA, the CDR3 is TGTGCCAGCAGCTTTGGGCGCGGGCTTACCTACAATGAGCAGTTCTTC.

The rearrangement links TRBV6-1 to TRBJ1-4; D may be TRBD1 (6 bases). From germline, CDR1 is MNHNS and CDR2 SASEGT. The CDR3 loop spans 16 amino acids. The V end was cut by 4 bases, the J end by 3 bases, with 15 bases between. CDR3 sequence: CASSAFDRMPNEKLFF. The CDR3 DNA follows: TGTGCCAGCAGTGCATTTGACAGGATGCCTAATGAAAAACTGTTTTTT.

V and J are TRBV18 and TRBJ2-2, with D unclear. The CDR3 totals 14 residues. CDR1 and CDR2 from the germline V gene are KGHSH and LQKENI. V shed 3 bases and J shed 4 bases, with 9 bases lying between them. The CDR3 protein is CASSPSHVTGELFF. CDR3 DNA sequence: TGTGCCAGCTCACCGTCCCATGTCACCGGGGAGCTGTTTTTT.

The rearrangement uses TRBV7-9 and TRBJ1-2; possible D gene TRBD1, 6 bases. This CDR3 comprises 17 residues. CDR1 and CDR2 from the germline V gene are SEHNR and FQNEAQ (reference sequence). The ends were cut back, 4 bases at V and 0 bases at J, with 18 bases in the middle. The CDR3 bases are TGTGCCAGCAGCTCATCCGGACAGCGGCTGACTAACTATGGCTACACCTTC. Encoded protein: CASSSSGQRLTNYGYTF.

The CDR3 reads CASSGQGFYEQYF. For the CDR3, the DNA is TGTGCCAGCAGTGGACAGGGTTTCTACGAGCAGTACTTC. V usage is TRBV2 and J usage is TRBJ2-7; 7 bases map to TRBD1. Germline V gene lookup returns CDR1 SNHLY and CDR2 FYNNEI. Germline trimming cut 4 bases from V and 3 bases from J; bases unmatched to any gene: 3. The CDR3 sequence is 13 residues long.

This chain uses TRBV6-1 with TRBJ2-7; 9 bases are shared with TRBD1. The CDR3 runs 14 residues. J was trimmed by 3 bases and V by 3 bases; bases with no gene match: 3. The germline V gene has CDR1 MNHNS and CDR2 SASEGT. CDR3 region: CASSETGQGYEQYV. CDR3 bases: TGTGCCAGCAGTGAGACGGGACAGGGCTACGAGCAGTACGTC.

The rearrangement links TRBV14 to TRBJ1-1; 9 bases are shared with TRBD1. Germline V gives CDR1 SGHDN, CDR2 FVKESK. J gave up 0 bases and V 8 bases, and 1 base lay outside the gene matches. The CDR3 consists of 13 residues. CDR3 sequence: CASGQGLNTEAFF. CDR3 in DNA: TGTGCCAGCGGACAGGGGCTGAACACTGAAGCTTTCTTT.

CDR3 sequence: CASSSLMGRELFF. The CDR3 nucleotides read TGTGCCAGCAGCTCCCTTATGGGCCGGGAGCTGTTTTTT. This chain joins TRBV7-3 and TRBJ2-2; D remains unclear. The V end lost 4 bases, the J end lost 9 bases, and 12 bases lay between the germline ends. CDR1 and CDR2 from the germline V gene are SGHTA and FQGTGA. The CDR3 contains 13 residues.

V usage is TRBV9 and J usage is TRBJ2-1; 8 nucleotides match TRBD2. The CDR3 is made up of 15 amino acids. V shed 3 bases, J shed 1 base, and the junction held 3 bases outside the gene matches. The germline CDR1 and CDR2 sequences are SGDLS and YYNGEE. CDR3 sequence: CASSAGGASYNEQFF. CDR3 coding DNA: TGTGCCAGCAGCGCCGGGGGGGCGTCCTACAATGAGCAGTTCTTC.

The chain combines TRBV11-3 with TRBJ2-2; 9 bases fit TRBD1. Germline assignment: CDR1 SGHNT and CDR2 YENEEA. V was clipped by 6 bases and J by 2 bases; unmatched bases: 7. This CDR3 contains 16 residues. DNA of the CDR3: TGTGCCAGCAGAAATAACAGGGGGCTCAACACCGGGGAGCTGTTTTTT. It yields the protein CASRNNRGLNTGELFF.

This chain connects TRBV6-1 to TRBJ2-5; D call uncertain. CDR1 and CDR2 (germline): MNHNS, SASEGT. CDR3 size: 12 residues. V lost 2 bases and J lost 9, with 10 bases in between. Here the CDR3 DNA reads TGTGCCAGCAGTGAAATTCTGAGTGCCCAGTACTTC. Its translation: CASSEILSAQYF.

In DNA, the CDR3 is TGCGCCAGCAGTGAGTACAGGGGGCCGACAGATACGCAGTATTTT. This encodes CASSEYRGPTDTQYF. The chain combines TRBV10-1 with TRBJ2-3; 9 nucleotides line up with TRBD1. This CDR3 is 15 amino acids long. With V trimmed by 1 base and J by 3 bases, 2 bases remained unmatched. Germline V gene data show CDR1 as WNHNN and CDR2 as SYGVQD (reference sequence).

This clone was detected once. This rearrangement joins TRBV19 to TRBJ1-5; D unclear. Looked up from germline, CDR1 is LNHDA and CDR2 is SQIVND (reference sequence). The ends were cut back, 3 bases at V and 5 bases at J, with 8 bases in the middle. The CDR3 is 13 amino acids. CDR3 nucleotides: TGTGCCAGTAGTATGTCGAGGGATCAGCCCCAGCATTTT. Protein product: CASSMSRDQPQHF.

V usage is TRBV5-1 and J usage is TRBJ1-4; 9 bases are shared with TRBD1. The junction had 2 bases not matched to a gene; V was cut back by 0 bases and J by 2 bases. The CDR3 runs to 16 residues. Germline CDR1 is SGHRS and CDR2 is YFSETQ. The CDR3 DNA reads as TGCGCCAGCAGCTTGGGCGGGACAGGGACTAATGAAAAACTGTTTTTT. Residues: CASSLGGTGTNEKLFF.

The chain couples TRBV11-2 to TRBJ2-1; 9 bases fit TRBD2. The CDR3 covers 17 residues. Germline lookup yields CDR1 SGHAT and CDR2 FQNNGV. J was trimmed by 3 bases and V by 7 bases; bases with no gene match: 13. Here the CDR3 reads CASTETPGLANYNEQFF. The CDR3 DNA reads as TGTGCCAGCACCGAAACCCCCGGACTAGCGAACTACAATGAGCAGTTCTTC.